The 14 T cell receptor beta chains in this list originate from one sample, sequenced in a study of identical twins. MiXCR, applied by TCRdb to the 5' RACE reads, yields one record per CDR3 protein. This table holds about 210,000 distinct CDR3 sequences, roughly 10% found once. Material: memory (CD45RO+) T cells sorted from blood. These receptors were collected from a young woman in good health.

In this sample, this clonotype turned up a few times. The rearrangement uses TRBV19 and TRBJ2-7; the D gene is possibly TRBD2 (6 bases). Germline V gives CDR1 LNHDA, CDR2 SQIVND (reference sequence). V shed 6 bases and J shed 3 bases, with 21 bases lying between them. The CDR3 loop spans 16 amino acids. CDR3 residues: CASRKQSGGNSYEQYF. The CDR3 DNA reads as TGTGCCAGTAGGAAACAATCCGGAGGGAACAGCTACGAGCAGTACTTC.

This clonotype was seen only a few times. V and J are TRBV5-1 and TRBJ1-2; D is undetermined. V lost 0 bases, J lost 4 bases, and 13 bases lay in between. The CDR3 spans 15 residues. From germline, CDR1 is SGHRS and CDR2 YFSETQ. CDR3 protein: CASSLAATGGYGYTF. The CDR3 DNA reads as TGCGCCAGCAGCTTGGCCGCGACGGGAGGCTATGGCTACACCTTC.

The V gene is TRBV20-1, the J gene TRBJ2-1, with 13 bases matching TRBD2. The CDR3 totals 13 residues. V gave up 6 bases and J gave up 4 bases; unmatched junction bases: 0. Germline V lookup: CDR1 DFQATT, CDR2 SNEGSKA (reference sequence). The CDR3 DNA reads TGCAGTGCACTAGCGGGGGGGTACAATGAGCAGTTCTTC. It translates to CSALAGGYNEQFF.

This clonotype was counted between two and nine times. This chain connects TRBV20-1 to TRBJ2-2; 9 positions agree with TRBD2. V shed 3 bases and J 5 bases; nucleotides not matched to a gene: 10. The CDR3 spans 16 residues. CDR1 is DFQATT, CDR2 SNEGSKA, per germline (reference sequence). Written as DNA, the CDR3 is TGCAGTGCTAGTTCTGGCGGGAGGGCCGAAACCGGGGAGCTGTTTTTT. Protein product: CSASSGGRAETGELFF.

Ten or more counts support this clonotype. J is TRBJ1-5 and V is TRBV29-1; no definite D call. From germline, CDR1 is SQVTM and CDR2 ANQGSEA. This CDR3 is 13 amino acids long. With 4 bases removed from V and 0 bases from J, the gap between germline ends came to 7 bases. The CDR3 reads CSVAGYSNQPQHF. The CDR3 bases are TGCAGCGTTGCGGGCTATAGCAATCAGCCCCAGCATTTT.

This clonotype appeared many times. Germline and junction disagree at one end, which may indicate a read error. This rearrangement joins TRBV6-1 to TRBJ2-7, with a tentative D call TRBD2 (5 bases). The CDR3 loop spans 13 amino acids. Germline CDR1 MNHNS, CDR2 SASEGT. The CDR3 bases are TGTGCCAGCAGGGAAGCGGCTATTTACGAGCAGTACTTC. Translated: CASREAAIYEQYF.

This clonotype occurred once. The CDR3 bases are TGTGCCTGGAGTTGGAGCTACGAGCAGTACTTC. Protein product: CAWSWSYEQYF. The V and J genes are TRBV30 and TRBJ2-7; D not certain. This CDR3 is 11 amino acids long. The V end was cut by 2 bases, the J end by 3 bases, with 5 bases between. Germline CDR1 reads GTSNPN; CDR2 reads SVGIG (reference sequence).

This clonotype was picked up a small number of times. The chain couples TRBV10-3 to TRBJ1-2; D not certain. This CDR3 is 11 amino acids long. Germline loops: CDR1 ENHRY, CDR2 SYGVKD. With 4 bases removed from V and 3 bases from J, the gap between germline ends came to 3 bases. The CDR3 spells CAISGHYGYTF. CDR3 bases: TGTGCCATCAGTGGGCACTATGGCTACACCTTC.

The rearrangement joins TRBV7-9 to TRBJ1-2, with TRBD1 matching over 7 bases. With V trimmed by 6 bases and J by 6 bases, 7 bases remained unmatched. This CDR3 region has 13 residues. Germline values: CDR1 SEHNR, CDR2 FQNEAQ (reference sequence). CDR3 DNA: TGTGCCAGCAGTTACCAGGGGGAGGATGGCTACACCTTC. Protein sequence: CASSYQGEDGYTF.

In its sample, this clonotype was seen many times. The chain links TRBV29-1 to TRBJ1-1; tentatively, D is TRBD1 (6 bases). The CDR3 sequence is 13 residues long. Germline V gives CDR1 SQVTM, CDR2 ANQGSEA. V was shortened by 1 base and J by 4 bases, with 10 bases between the two germline ends. The CDR3 reads CSVEAGVGTEAFF. DNA of the CDR3: TGCAGCGTTGAAGCAGGGGTGGGCACTGAAGCTTTCTTT.

The chain couples TRBV12-3 or TRBV12-4 to TRBJ2-5; 7 positions match TRBD1. The CDR3 has 13 amino acids. Trimming took 3 bases from V and 5 from J; bases not matched to a gene: 3. DNA for the CDR3: TGTGCCAGCAGTTTCAGGGGGACGGAGACCCAGTACTTC. Translated, it gives CASSFRGTETQYF.

This rearrangement joins TRBV19 to TRBJ1-6, with unresolved D. Trimming removed 4 bases at V and 10 bases at J, with 8 bases between. The CDR3 is 12 residues long. Germline V gene lookup returns CDR1 LNHDA and CDR2 SQIVND (reference sequence). CDR3 in amino acids: CASSTTGSPLHF. The CDR3 bases are TGTGCCAGTAGTACTACTGGGTCACCCCTCCACTTT.

In the case of this clonotype: It may be a read error: a sequence one base away is much more abundant. V usage is TRBV12-3 or TRBV12-4 and J usage is TRBJ2-7; D gene unclear. The germline V and J ends were trimmed by 5 bases and 3 bases, with 11 bases remaining between them. This CDR3 region has 13 residues. The CDR3 DNA reads as TGTGCCAGCAGTCGCGGCGACAACTACGAGCAGTACTTC. This gives the protein CASSRGDNYEQYF.

The CDR3 DNA follows: TGTGCCACCAGCAGGCTGGGTAGCGGGAGGGCGAAAGATACGCAGTATTTT. Translated, it gives CATSRLGSGRAKDTQYF. V gene TRBV15 combines with J gene TRBJ2-3; TRBD2 aligns across 11 bases. The J segment lost 5 bases and the V segment lost 3 bases, leaving 10 bases of the junction unmatched. CDR3 length: 17 amino acids. CDR1 and CDR2 from the germline V gene are LNHNV and YYDKDF (reference sequence).